This T cell receptor (beta chain) was sequenced in a study of cytomegalovirus exposure and HLA in healthy donors. Study in general: In an early release, HLA-typed donors contributed tens of millions of unique TCR sequences.

Regarding the study as a whole: Altogether, more than 150 TCR beta chains were recorded as cytomegalovirus-associated. A missense variant in DCLRE1C was later tied to TCR beta V- and J-gene trimming.

The CDR3 is 16 amino acids. The V gene end was trimmed by 5 bases and the J gene end by 1 base; junction bases not matched to a gene: 9. Per germline, CDR1 SGHVS and CDR2 FQNEAQ. A multiplex PCR was run with 60 Vbeta primers and 13 Jbeta primers. The data were produced by immunoSEQ multiplex PCR, yet TCRdb's version contains in-frame clones alone and is incomplete. This sample yields about 160,000 clones, of which over 60% are seen a single time; 2.8% belongs to the top ten. With respect to this clone: The antigen is unknown.

This TCR was sampled from a woman aged 30 to 39 in good health and CMV-seronegative. The genes are TRBV7-8 and TRBJ1-1; 8 bases match TRBD1. Sequencing input: PBMCs. CDR3 region: CASSRSRTGGNTEAFF. In DNA form, the CDR3 reads TGTGCCAGCAGCCGTAGCCGTACAGGGGGGAACACTGAAGCTTTCTTT.